The 7 T cell receptor beta chains listed next were all sequenced from one sample in a study of metastatic and nonmetastatic thyroid tumors. All patients reached thyroid surgery having received no treatment beforehand. TCRdb re-processed the PCR reads through MiXCR. This sample has over 35,000 clones, with roughly 14% found just once. Sequenced sample: blood. These receptors all stem from a female donor with papillary thyroid cancer or a benign thyroid nodule (not recorded which). Some clones in this sample may be carry-over from other donors' samples.

Many counts were recorded for this clone. The gene calls are TRBV30 and TRBJ2-7; TRBD2 matches 10 bases. With V trimmed by 4 bases and J by 6 bases, 9 bases remained unmatched. Germline CDR1 reads GTSNPN; CDR2 reads SVGIG (reference sequence). This CDR3 has 14 residues. The CDR3 DNA reads as TGTGCCTGGACTAGCGGGAGAGGTCGGGGCGAGCAGTACTTC. Its protein is CAWTSGRGRGEQYF.

The chain combines TRBV5-1 with TRBJ2-2, with D tentatively TRBD1 (5 bases). In germline, CDR1 is SGHRS, CDR2 YFSETQ. V was pared by 0 bases and J by 3 bases, with 12 bases between. There are 16 residues in the CDR3. The CDR3 DNA reads TGCGCCAGCAGCTTGGGACAGCGCCTTGACACCGGGGAGCTGTTTTTT. Amino acids: CASSLGQRLDTGELFF.

This clone was picked up many times. The chain uses TRBV20-1 and TRBJ1-1; D remains unclear. The germline V gene has CDR1 DFQATT and CDR2 SNEGSKA (reference sequence). The CDR3 length is 11 residues. Trimming took 6 bases from V and 6 from J, leaving 11 bases between them. In DNA, the CDR3 is TGCAGTGCCGAACGGGAGGCTGAAGCTTTCTTT. Protein sequence: CSAEREAEAFF.

This clone appeared a few times. This chain connects TRBV6-1 to TRBJ2-3; 8 bases map to TRBD2. V trimming: 3 bases; J trimming: 0 bases; junction bases outside the gene matches: 5. This CDR3 is 16 amino acids long. CDR1 is MNHNS and CDR2 is SASEGT in the germline V gene. This chain's CDR3 is CASSDLASGSTDTQYF. CDR3 nucleotides: TGTGCCAGCAGTGATCTCGCTAGCGGGAGCACAGATACGCAGTATTTT.

This clone was detected ten times or more. This chain uses TRBV28 with TRBJ2-1; no clear D gene. The CDR3 has 13 amino acids. CDR1 is MDHEN and CDR2 is SYDVKM in the germline V gene. V was clipped by 4 bases and J by 7 bases, with 11 bases between them. The CDR3 DNA sequence: TGTGCCAGCAGTTATCAGAAGGCTAATGAGCAGTTCTTC. The encoded protein is CASSYQKANEQFF.

This clone has a count of ten or more. The V gene is TRBV5-1, the J gene TRBJ2-3; tentative D call: TRBD2 (6 bases). The germline V gene has CDR1 SGHRS and CDR2 YFSETQ. V lost 7 bases and J 5 bases, leaving 14 bases between the germline ends. The length of the CDR3 is 13 residues. The CDR3 nucleotides read TGCGCCAGCGGAACGAGGGGAGGAGATACGCAGTATTTT. Its protein product is CASGTRGGDTQYF. The entire variable domain, with the rest obtained from reference TRBV5-1 and TRBJ2-3, is as follows: KAGVTQTPRYLIKTRGQQVTLSCSPISGHRSVSWYQQTPGQGLQFLFEYFSETQRNKGNFPGRFSGRQFSNSRSEMNVSTLELGDSALYLCASGTRGGDTQYFGPGTRLTVL.

This clone was observed at least ten times. The chain has TRBV28 and TRBJ2-3; 9 nucleotides agree with TRBD1. Germline-derived CDR1 and CDR2 are MDHEN and SYDVKM. There are 14 residues in the CDR3. V lost 6 bases, J lost 3 bases, and 4 bases stayed unmatched. This CDR3 is CASSLTGGTDTQYF. The CDR3 region has the DNA TGTGCCAGCAGCTTGACAGGGGGGACAGATACGCAGTATTTT. Full variable domain (rest looked up from reference TRBV28 and TRBJ2-3): DVKVTQSSRYLVKRTGEKVFLECVQDMDHENMFWYRQDPGLGLRLIYFSYDVKMKEKGDIPEGYSVSREKKERFSLILESASTNQTSMYLCASSLTGGTDTQYFGPGTRLTVL.